This T cell receptor beta chain was captured in a study of T cell responses to AZD1222 COVID-19 vaccine (dated by TCRdb to about 2021). About the full investigation: TCR sequencing was performed for 230 to 250 trial participants, of whom some 200 were given two doses of AZD1222 and some 26 were given two doses of MenACWY control vaccine. Enrollment into the trials was organized by age into subgroups of 18-55, 56-69 and 70-plus years, and those subgroups contained approximately 160, 26 and 62 TCR-sequenced participants, respectively. Broad study findings and their caveats: Reportedly, almost half of the unique spike-specific TCRs recognized epitopes lying outside the regions that are mutated in the B.1.351 and B.1.1.7 variants. CD4 TCRs associated with the vaccine covered the entire spike protein, and the dominant responses were in regions 160-218 and 743-854. In the small 56-69-year group, the increase in depth fell short of significance, most likely because of low power. After two AZD1222 doses, spike-specific TCR breadth and depth were significantly higher than at day 0 and than in MenACWY recipients. Conclusions about previously exposed vaccinees are limited, since just a handful of AZD1222 recipients were seropositive for SARS-CoV-2 at baseline. Because no day 14 peak-response samples were available, the repertoires could be characterized only after the peak T cell response. Most participants were white British and females outnumbered males, and the authors suggested that clonal diversity may have been underestimated.

The sample's time point label, in plain terms: about 28 days (+/-7) after the second vaccine dose. AZD1222 recipients whose second dose came at about 4 weeks and those whose second dose came at about 12 weeks were combined into one group, since spike-specific TCR depth and breadth did not differ between the two schedules. Vaccinee samples were obtained from the UK trials COV001 and COV002, which included a single-blind randomized controlled phase 2/3 trial of AZD1222 (ChAdOx1 nCoV-19) in healthy adults. For TCRbeta chain sequencing, PBMC samples from trial participants were taken at day 0 and at day 28 after the second dose. Comment on this clone: It lacks a known antigen. No clone much larger than this one lies a single base away; base qualities are absent.

The CDR3 regions of human TCRbeta chains were analyzed by immunosequencing. Per the authors' processing: TCRs in the repertoires were compared against a reference library of SARS-CoV-2-specific TCRs that had been generated with the MIRA antigen-specificity platform. Breadth meant the fraction of unique TCRs that were SARS-CoV-2-associated, whereas depth meant the fraction of total T cells that were SARS-CoV-2-associated. Using the MIRA data, each spike-specific TCR was mapped to the spike region that the TCR reacts to and placed in a CD4 or CD8 class. Log10-transformed breadth and depth values were compared by one-way ANOVA with Sidak's multiple comparisons tests. TCRdb provides this immuneACCESS table in a form limited to in-frame rearrangements. Some clones are lacking; in checked studies, under half of them reflect an unresolved V gene, and why the rest are absent is not known. V, J and clone size are those of that table, while D and trimming were read from the DNA. The sample table shows 110,000 to 150,000 clones, and 92% are seen once. Of the sample, less than 3.5% falls within the top ten clones.

The CDR3, from cysteine to phenylalanine, totals 12 residues. Only the CDR3 region is kept as DNA, spanning 36 bases read in frame from base 1. As encoded in the germline V gene, CDR1 is MDHEN while CDR2 is SYDVKM. V is clipped by 6 bases and J by 5 bases, and the sequence between their germline boundaries is 8 bases long. The input for sequencing was peripheral blood, taken 28 days after the second AZD1222 dose. This clonotype originated in an adult who received the AZD1222 COVID-19 vaccine. The chain links TRBV28 with TRBJ1-5; the D gene lacks a confident call. Here the CDR3 is given as CASRPEDQPQHF. The DNA sequence follows: TGTGCCAGCAGGCCAGAGGATCAGCCCCAGCATTTT. With all but the CDR3 taken from the reference TRBV28 and TRBJ1-5 genes, the full variable domain is: DVKVTQSSRYLVKRTGEKVFLECVQDMDHENMFWYRQDPGLGLRLIYFSYDVKMKEKGDIPEGYSVSREKKERFSLILESASTNQTSMYLCASRPEDQPQHFGDGTRLSIL.